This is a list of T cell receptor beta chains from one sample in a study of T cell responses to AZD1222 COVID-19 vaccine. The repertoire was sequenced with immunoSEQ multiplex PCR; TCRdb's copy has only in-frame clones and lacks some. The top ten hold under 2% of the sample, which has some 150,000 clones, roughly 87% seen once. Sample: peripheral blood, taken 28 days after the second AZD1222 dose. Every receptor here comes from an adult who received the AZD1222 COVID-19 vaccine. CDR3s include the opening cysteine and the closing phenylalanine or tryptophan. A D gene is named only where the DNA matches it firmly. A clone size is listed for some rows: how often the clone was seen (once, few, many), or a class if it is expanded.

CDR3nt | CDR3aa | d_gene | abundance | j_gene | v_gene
TGTGCCACCTCGGGACCCCTCAATCAGCCCCAGCATTTT | CATSGPLNQPQHF | NA | NA | TRBJ1-5 | TRBV28
TGTGCCAGCAGCGCTGGACGGATCTCTGGAAACACCATATATTTT | CASSAGRISGNTIYF | NA | NA | TRBJ1-3 | TRBV9
TGTGCCAGCAGCCATCCACAGGCTAGCCAGGGGCCTAACTATGGCTACACCTTC | CASSHPQASQGPNYGYTF | NA | NA | TRBJ1-2 | TRBV4-2
TGCGCCAGCAGCCAAGAGCGGGTAGGGGAAAAACTGTTTTTT | CASSQERVGEKLFF | NA | NA | TRBJ1-4 | TRBV4-3
TGTGCCAGCAGCCTTAGTAGGCGGGAGAGGGGAAAGACCCAGTACTTC | CASSLSRRERGKTQYF | TRBD2 | NA | TRBJ2-5 | TRBV13
TGTGCCAGTAGTACCAACATGAACACTGAAGCTTTCTTT | CASSTNMNTEAFF | NA | NA | TRBJ1-1 | TRBV19
TGTGCCAGCAGTGCAGAAGGGGAGGCAAGTTATAGCAATCAGCCCCAGCATTTT | CASSAEGEASYSNQPQHF | NA | NA | TRBJ1-5 | TRBV2
TGTGCCAGCAGTAACCGACTTAACAATGAGCAGTTCTTC | CASSNRLNNEQFF | NA | NA | TRBJ2-1 | TRBV9
TGTGCCAGCAGTTACTCCCTGGGGGGGCCTAATGAAAAACTGTTTTTT | CASSYSLGGPNEKLFF | NA | NA | TRBJ1-4 | TRBV6-6
TGTGCCAGCAGCCCGACCCTAGCGGGGTTCTACAATGAGCAGTTCTTC | CASSPTLAGFYNEQFF | TRBD2 | NA | TRBJ2-1 | TRBV9
TGTGCCAGCAGCTTCACGGATAACACTGAAGCTTTCTTT | CASSFTDNTEAFF | NA | NA | TRBJ1-1 | TRBV7-8
TGTGCCAGCAGTGAAGCTTGGCAGAGATATGAAAAACTGTTTTTT | CASSEAWQRYEKLFF | NA | NA | TRBJ1-4 | TRBV6-1
TGTGCCAGCAGCACCAACTATGGCTACACCTTC | CASSTNYGYTF | NA | NA | TRBJ1-2 | TRBV12-3/TRBV12-4
TGTGCCAGTAGTAACCGGGACAGGTTTAGCAATCAGCCCCAGCATTTT | CASSNRDRFSNQPQHF | TRBD1 | NA | TRBJ1-5 | TRBV19
TGTGCCAGCAGTTTTCAAGAGACCCAGTACTTC | CASSFQETQYF | NA | NA | TRBJ2-5 | TRBV28
TGTGCCAGCACTCTCTTGGGCACTGAAGCTTTCTTT | CASTLLGTEAFF | NA | NA | TRBJ1-1 | TRBV28
TGTGCCTGGAGTTCGGGCCCTAATGAAAAACTGTTTTTT | CAWSSGPNEKLFF | NA | NA | TRBJ1-4 | TRBV30
TGTGCCTGGAGTGCAGGGGACCGGTATGGCGGCTATGGCTACACCTTC | CAWSAGDRYGGYGYTF | NA | NA | TRBJ1-2 | TRBV30
TGTGCCAGCAGCCCACCGGGACTAGCGAGCAATGAGCAGTTCTTC | CASSPPGLASNEQFF | TRBD2 | few | TRBJ2-1 | TRBV3-1/TRBV3-2
TGTGCCAGCAGACAGGGTATGGCATCTGGGGCCAACGTCCTGACTTTC | CASRQGMASGANVLTF | NA | NA | TRBJ2-6 | TRBV27
TGTGCCAGCAGCTTAGTTTCTAGTCACCTCCCCTACGAGCAGTACTTC | CASSLVSSHLPYEQYF | NA | NA | TRBJ2-7 | TRBV11-1
TGTGCCAGCAGTTACTCGGCGGCGGAGGGTGACGAGCAGTACTTC | CASSYSAAEGDEQYF | NA | medium-sized | TRBJ2-7 | TRBV6-2/TRBV6-3
TGTGCCAGCAGCGTCGCGGGAGGTGGAAATGAGCAGTTCTTC | CASSVAGGGNEQFF | TRBD2 | NA | TRBJ2-1 | TRBV6-4
TGTGCCAGCAGCTTAATTGAGACAGGGGATGAAGCTTTCTTT | CASSLIETGDEAFF | TRBD1 | NA | TRBJ1-1 | TRBV7-9
TGTGCCAGCTCACCACGGACAGGGGCTGGGAACACTGAAGCTTTCTTT | CASSPRTGAGNTEAFF | TRBD1 | NA | TRBJ1-1 | TRBV18
TGTGCCAGCAGCTCCGATTTTGGCGGAGGGAAGGAGACCCAGTACTTC | CASSSDFGGGKETQYF | NA | NA | TRBJ2-5 | TRBV7-9
TGTGCCAGCGAAACGGGGGGGCTCATCGGGAGCACTGAAGCTTTCTTT | CASETGGLIGSTEAFF | NA | NA | TRBJ1-1 | TRBV19
TGTGCCAGTAGTGCACAGGGACAGCCCCAGCATTTT | CASSAQGQPQHF | NA | few | TRBJ1-5 | TRBV19
TGTGCCAGCAGCGTAGGGACAAAGAACACTGAAGCTTTCTTT | CASSVGTKNTEAFF | NA | NA | TRBJ1-1 | TRBV9
TGTGCCAGCAGCCAAGCCCCTCCGTTCACAGGCGTCTACGAGCAGTACTTC | CASSQAPPFTGVYEQYF | NA | NA | TRBJ2-7 | TRBV3-1/TRBV3-2
TGTGCCAGCAGCTTAAGGAAGAGACGAAGAGAGGGAACCAACTATGGCTACACCTTC | CASSLRKRRREGTNYGYTF | NA | NA | TRBJ1-2 | TRBV7-3
TGTGCCAGCAGTTACGATGTCCTCTATGGCTACACCTTC | CASSYDVLYGYTF | NA | NA | TRBJ1-2 | TRBV6-5